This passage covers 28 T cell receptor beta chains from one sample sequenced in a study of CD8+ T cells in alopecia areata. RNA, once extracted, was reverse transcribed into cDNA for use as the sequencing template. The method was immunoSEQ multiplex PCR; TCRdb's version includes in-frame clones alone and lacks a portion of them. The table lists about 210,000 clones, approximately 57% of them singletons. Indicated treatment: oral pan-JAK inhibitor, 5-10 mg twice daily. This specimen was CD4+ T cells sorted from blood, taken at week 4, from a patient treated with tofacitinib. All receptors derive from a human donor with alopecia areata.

Written as DNA, the CDR3 is TGTGCCTCCACGGGCAGGGCGTCCTACAATGAGCAGTTCTTC. Its protein is CASTGRASYNEQFF. The rearrangement uses TRBV30 and TRBJ2-1, with a possible D match to TRBD1 (5 bases). The V and J ends lost 7 bases and 1 base respectively, with 14 bases between them. Germline CDR1 and CDR2: GTSNPN and SVGIG (reference sequence). The CDR3 is 14 amino acids. The full variable domain, its missing parts supplied by reference TRBV30 and TRBJ2-1, is SQTIHQWPATLVQPVGSPLSLECTVEGTSNPNLYWYRQAAGRGLQLLFYSVGIGQISSEVPQNLSASRPQDRQFILSSKKLLLSDSGFYLCASTGRASYNEQFFGPGTRLTVL.

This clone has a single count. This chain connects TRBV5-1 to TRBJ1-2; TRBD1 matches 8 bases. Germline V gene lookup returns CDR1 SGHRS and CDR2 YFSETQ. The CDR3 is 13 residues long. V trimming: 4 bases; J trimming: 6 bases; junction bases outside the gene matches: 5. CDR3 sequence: CASSTPQGDGYTF. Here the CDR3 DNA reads TGCGCCAGCAGCACCCCACAGGGGGATGGCTACACCTTC.

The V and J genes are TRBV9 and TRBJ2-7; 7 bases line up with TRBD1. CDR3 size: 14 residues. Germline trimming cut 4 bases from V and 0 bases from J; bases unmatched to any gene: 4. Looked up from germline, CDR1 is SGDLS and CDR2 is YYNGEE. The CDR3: CASSPTGSSYEQYF. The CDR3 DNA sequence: TGTGCCAGCAGCCCGACAGGGAGCTCCTACGAGCAGTACTTC.

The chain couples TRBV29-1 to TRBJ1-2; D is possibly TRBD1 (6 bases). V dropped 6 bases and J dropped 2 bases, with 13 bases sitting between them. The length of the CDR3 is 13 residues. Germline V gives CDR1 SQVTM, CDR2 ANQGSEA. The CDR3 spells CSVSLQGNYGYTF. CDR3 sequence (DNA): TGCAGCGTCTCTTTACAGGGAAACTATGGCTACACCTTC.

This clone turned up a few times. CDR3 sequence: CASSPGPGQAINQPQHF. CDR3 coding DNA: TGTGCCAGTAGCCCCGGACCTGGACAGGCCATCAATCAGCCCCAGCATTTT. The V and J genes are TRBV19 and TRBJ1-5, with 7 bases identical to TRBD1. The CDR3 loop spans 17 amino acids. V shed 6 bases and J 3 bases; nucleotides not matched to a gene: 14. Germline loops: CDR1 LNHDA, CDR2 SQIVND (reference sequence). The variable domain in full, completed from reference TRBV19 and TRBJ1-5, reads DGGITQSPKYLFRKEGQNVTLSCEQNLNHDAMYWYRQDPGQGLRLIYYSQIVNDFQKGDIAEGYSVSREKKESFPLTVTSAQKNPTAFYLCASSPGPGQAINQPQHFGDGTRLSIL.

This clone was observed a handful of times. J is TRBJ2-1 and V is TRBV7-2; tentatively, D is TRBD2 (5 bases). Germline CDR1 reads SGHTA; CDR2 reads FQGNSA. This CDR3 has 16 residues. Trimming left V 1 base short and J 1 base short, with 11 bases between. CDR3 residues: CASSLGTLTSYNEQFF. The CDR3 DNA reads TGTGCCAGCAGCTTAGGGACTCTAACTTCCTACAATGAGCAGTTCTTC.

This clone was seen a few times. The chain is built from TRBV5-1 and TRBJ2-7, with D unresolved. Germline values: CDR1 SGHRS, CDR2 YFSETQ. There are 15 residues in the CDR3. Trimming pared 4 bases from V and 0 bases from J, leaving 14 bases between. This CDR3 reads CASSPDPPNSYEQYF. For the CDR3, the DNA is TGCGCCAGCAGCCCGGATCCCCCGAACTCCTACGAGCAGTACTTC.

DNA of the CDR3: TGCGCCAGCAGCCAAACGAGACGGCTCACTGAAGCTTTCTTT. Translating it yields CASSQTRRLTEAFF. This sequence joins TRBV4-1 and TRBJ1-1; D is unresolved. Germline V gene sequence: CDR1 MGHRA, CDR2 YSYEKL. The CDR3 totals 14 residues. With 2 bases removed from V and 4 bases from J, the gap between germline ends came to 11 bases.

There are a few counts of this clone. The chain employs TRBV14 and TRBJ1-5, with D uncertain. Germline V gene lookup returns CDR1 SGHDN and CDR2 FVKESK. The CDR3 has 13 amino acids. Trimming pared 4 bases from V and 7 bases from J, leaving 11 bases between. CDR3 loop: CASSLSGNQPQHF. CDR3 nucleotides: TGTGCCAGCAGCCTTTCCGGGAACCAGCCCCAGCATTTT.

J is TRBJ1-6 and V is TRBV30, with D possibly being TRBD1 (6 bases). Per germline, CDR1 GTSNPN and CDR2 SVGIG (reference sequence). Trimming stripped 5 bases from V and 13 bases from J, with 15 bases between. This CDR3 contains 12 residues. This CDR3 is CAWHGGAGPLHF. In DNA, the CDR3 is TGTGCCTGGCACGGGGGCGCGGGGCCCCTCCACTTT. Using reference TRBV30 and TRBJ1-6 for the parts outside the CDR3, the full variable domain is SQTIHQWPATLVQPVGSPLSLECTVEGTSNPNLYWYRQAAGRGLQLLFYSVGIGQISSEVPQNLSASRPQDRQFILSSKKLLLSDSGFYLCAWHGGAGPLHFGNGTRLTVT.

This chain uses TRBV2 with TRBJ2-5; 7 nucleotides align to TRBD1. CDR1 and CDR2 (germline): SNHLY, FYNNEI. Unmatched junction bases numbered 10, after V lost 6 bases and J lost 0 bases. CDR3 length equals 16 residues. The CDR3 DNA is TGTGCCAGCAGAAAACAGGGGTTCGGCGACCAAGAGACCCAGTACTTC. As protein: CASRKQGFGDQETQYF. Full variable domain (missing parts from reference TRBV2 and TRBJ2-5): EPEVTQTPSHQVTQMGQEVILRCVPISNHLYFYWYRQILGQKVEFLVSFYNNEISEKSEIFDDQFSVERPDGSNFTLKIRSTKLEDSAMYFCASRKQGFGDQETQYFGPGTRLLVL.

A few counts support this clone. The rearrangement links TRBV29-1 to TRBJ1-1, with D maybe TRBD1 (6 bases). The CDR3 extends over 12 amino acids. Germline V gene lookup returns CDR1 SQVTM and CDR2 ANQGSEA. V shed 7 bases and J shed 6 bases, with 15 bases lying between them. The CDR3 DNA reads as TGCAGCGCCGCCCAACAGGGCTCTGAAGCTTTCTTT. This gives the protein CSAAQQGSEAFF.

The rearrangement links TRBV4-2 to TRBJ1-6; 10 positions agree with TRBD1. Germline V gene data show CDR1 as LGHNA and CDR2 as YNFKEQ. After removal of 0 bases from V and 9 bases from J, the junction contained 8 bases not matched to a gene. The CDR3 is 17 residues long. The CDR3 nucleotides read TGTGCCAGCAGCCAAGACCCTTTGAGGACAGGGGGTTCACCCCTCCACTTT. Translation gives CASSQDPLRTGGSPLHF.

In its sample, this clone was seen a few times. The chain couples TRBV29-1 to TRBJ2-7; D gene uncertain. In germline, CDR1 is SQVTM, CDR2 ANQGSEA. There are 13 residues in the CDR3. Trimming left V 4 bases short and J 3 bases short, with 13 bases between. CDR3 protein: CSVVGDTFYEQYF. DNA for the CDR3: TGCAGCGTTGTAGGAGACACCTTCTACGAGCAGTACTTC.

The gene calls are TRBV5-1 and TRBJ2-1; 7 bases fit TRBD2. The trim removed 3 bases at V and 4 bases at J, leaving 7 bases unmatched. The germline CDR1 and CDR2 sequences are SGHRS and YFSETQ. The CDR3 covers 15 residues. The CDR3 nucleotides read TGCGCCAGCAGCTCCGGGCCTAGCGGATACAATGAGCAGTTCTTC. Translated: CASSSGPSGYNEQFF.

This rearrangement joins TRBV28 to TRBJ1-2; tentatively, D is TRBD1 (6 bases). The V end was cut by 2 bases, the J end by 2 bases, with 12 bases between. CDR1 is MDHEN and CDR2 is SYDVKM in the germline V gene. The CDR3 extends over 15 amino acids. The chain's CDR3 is CASSLQGTANYGYTF. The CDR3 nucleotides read TGTGCCAGCAGTTTACAGGGGACGGCGAACTATGGCTACACCTTC.

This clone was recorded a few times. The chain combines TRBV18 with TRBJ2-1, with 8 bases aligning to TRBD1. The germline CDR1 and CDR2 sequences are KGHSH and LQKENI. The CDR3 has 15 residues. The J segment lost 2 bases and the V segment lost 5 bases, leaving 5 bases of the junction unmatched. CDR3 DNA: TGTGCCAGCTCAAAGCAGGGGGCGACCTACAATGAGCAGTTCTTC. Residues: CASSKQGATYNEQFF.

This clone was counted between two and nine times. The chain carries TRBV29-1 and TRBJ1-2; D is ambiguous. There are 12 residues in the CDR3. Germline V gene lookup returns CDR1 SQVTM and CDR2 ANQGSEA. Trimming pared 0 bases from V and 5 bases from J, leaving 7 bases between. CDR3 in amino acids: CSVEDTTYGYTF. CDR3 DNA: TGCAGCGTTGAAGACACTACGTATGGCTACACCTTC.

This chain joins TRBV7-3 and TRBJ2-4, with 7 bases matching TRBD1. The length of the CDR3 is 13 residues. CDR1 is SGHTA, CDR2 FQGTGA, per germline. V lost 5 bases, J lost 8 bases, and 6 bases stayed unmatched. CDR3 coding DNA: TGTGCCAGCAGCCTCGGACAGGTTGACATTCAGTACTTC. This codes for CASSLGQVDIQYF.

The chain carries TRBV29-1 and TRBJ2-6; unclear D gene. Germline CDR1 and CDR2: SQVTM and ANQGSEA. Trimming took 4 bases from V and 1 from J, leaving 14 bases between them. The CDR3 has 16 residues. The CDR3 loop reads CSVGVGSGSGANVLTF. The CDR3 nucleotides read TGCAGCGTTGGGGTCGGCAGTGGGTCTGGGGCCAACGTCCTGACTTTC.

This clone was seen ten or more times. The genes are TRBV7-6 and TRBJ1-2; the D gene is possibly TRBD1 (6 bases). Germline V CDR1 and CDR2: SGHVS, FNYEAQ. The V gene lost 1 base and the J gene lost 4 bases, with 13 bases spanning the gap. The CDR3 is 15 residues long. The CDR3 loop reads CASSLDTGLTYGYTF. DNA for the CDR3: TGTGCCAGCAGCTTAGATACAGGGCTAACCTATGGCTACACCTTC.

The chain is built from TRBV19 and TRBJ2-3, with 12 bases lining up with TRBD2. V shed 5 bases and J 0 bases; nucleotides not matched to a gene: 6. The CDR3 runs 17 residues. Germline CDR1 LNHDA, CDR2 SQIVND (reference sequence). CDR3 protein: CASSPLGLAGSTDTQYF. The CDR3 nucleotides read TGTGCCAGTAGTCCCCTCGGACTAGCGGGGAGCACAGATACGCAGTATTTT.

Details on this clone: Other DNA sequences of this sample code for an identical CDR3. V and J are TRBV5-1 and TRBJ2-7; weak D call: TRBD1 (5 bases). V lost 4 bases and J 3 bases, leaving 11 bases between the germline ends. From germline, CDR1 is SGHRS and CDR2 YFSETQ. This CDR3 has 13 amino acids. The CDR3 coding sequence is TGCGCCAGCAGCCCCGGACAAAGCTACGAGCAGTACTTC. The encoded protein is CASSPGQSYEQYF.

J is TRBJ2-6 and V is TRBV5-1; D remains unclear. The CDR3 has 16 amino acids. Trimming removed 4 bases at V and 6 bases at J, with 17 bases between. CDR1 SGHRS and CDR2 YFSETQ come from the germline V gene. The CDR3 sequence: CASSIHPPEEANVLTF. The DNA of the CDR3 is TGCGCCAGCAGCATCCATCCGCCGGAAGAGGCCAACGTCCTGACTTTC.

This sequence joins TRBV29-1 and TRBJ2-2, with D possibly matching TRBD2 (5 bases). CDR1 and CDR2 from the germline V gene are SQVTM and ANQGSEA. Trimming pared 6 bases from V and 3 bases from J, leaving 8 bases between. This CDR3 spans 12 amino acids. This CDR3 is CSVLGDTGELFF. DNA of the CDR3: TGCAGCGTGCTCGGGGACACCGGGGAGCTGTTTTTT.

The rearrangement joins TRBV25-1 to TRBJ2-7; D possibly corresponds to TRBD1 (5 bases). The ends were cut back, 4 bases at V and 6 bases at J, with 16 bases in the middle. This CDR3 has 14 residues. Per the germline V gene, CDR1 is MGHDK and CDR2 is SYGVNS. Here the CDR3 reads CASSVARGYGEQYF. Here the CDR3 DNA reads TGTGCCAGCAGTGTGGCTAGGGGATACGGCGAGCAGTACTTC.

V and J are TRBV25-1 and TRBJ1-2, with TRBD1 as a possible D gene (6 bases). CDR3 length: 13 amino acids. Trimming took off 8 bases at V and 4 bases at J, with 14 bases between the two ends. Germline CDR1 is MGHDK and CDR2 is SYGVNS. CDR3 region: CASGGRGAYGYTF. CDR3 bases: TGTGCCAGCGGTGGCAGGGGCGCCTATGGCTACACCTTC.

The chain's CDR3 is CAWSKQANTEAFF. DNA for the CDR3: TGTGCCTGGAGTAAGCAGGCAAACACTGAAGCTTTCTTT. V is TRBV30 and J is TRBJ1-1; D remains ambiguous. The CDR3 spans 13 residues. CDR1 is GTSNPN, CDR2 SVGIG, per germline (reference sequence). Trimming removed 2 bases at V and 2 bases at J, with 9 bases between.